The next 32 T cell receptor beta chains were all read from a single sample in a study of shared clonotypes between healthy human individuals. Produced via immunoSEQ multiplex PCR; TCRdb's table is partial and in-frame only. The sample carries 2 million to 2.5 million clones, approximately 93% recorded once. The specimen was naive CD4+ T cells from PBMCs. As to subset: CD45RA+ positively selected. All receptors derive from a young man in good health. Some clones in this sample may be carry-over from other donors' samples.

J is TRBJ1-5 and V is TRBV6-6; tentatively, D is TRBD1 (5 bases). Germline V lookup: CDR1 MNHNY, CDR2 SVGAGI (reference sequence). The length of the CDR3 is 12 residues. The CDR3 DNA follows: TGTGCTACAAAGGAGGGGAGACAGCCCCAGCATTTT. Its translation is CATKEGRQPQHF.

V and J are TRBV5-1 and TRBJ2-5; TRBD1 is a possible D gene (7 bases). V was pared by 4 bases and J by 4 bases, with 17 bases between. The germline gives CDR1 SGHRS, CDR2 YFSETQ. This CDR3 has 15 residues. The chain's CDR3 is CASSPGAGGPETQYF. The CDR3 coding sequence is TGCGCCAGCAGCCCTGGGGCAGGGGGGCCAGAGACCCAGTACTTC. Looking up the rest from reference TRBV5-1 and TRBJ2-5 gives the full variable domain: KAGVTQTPRYLIKTRGQQVTLSCSPISGHRSVSWYQQTPGQGLQFLFEYFSETQRNKGNFPGRFSGRQFSNSRSEMNVSTLELGDSALYLCASSPGAGGPETQYFGPGTRLLVL.

On this clone: Other nucleotide sequences in the sample specify the same CDR3. The chain is built from TRBV5-1 and TRBJ2-5; tentative D call: TRBD2 (6 bases). The germline V gene encodes CDR1 SGHRS and CDR2 YFSETQ. Trimming left V 0 bases short and J 1 base short, with 10 bases between. The CDR3 contains 15 residues. The CDR3 is CASSLVPGGQETQYF. In DNA form, the CDR3 reads TGCGCCAGCAGCTTGGTCCCCGGGGGCCAAGAGACCCAGTACTTC.

This chain connects TRBV28 to TRBJ2-7; 9 bases line up with TRBD2. V trimming: 3 bases; J trimming: 3 bases; junction bases outside the gene matches: 12. CDR3 length: 17 residues. CDR1 and CDR2 from the germline V gene are MDHEN and SYDVKM. Here the CDR3 DNA reads TGTGCCAGCAGTTTGCATCCCGCGGGAGGGTTGAACTACGAGCAGTACTTC. Protein sequence: CASSLHPAGGLNYEQYF.

As concerns this clone: Other DNA sequences within the sample encode an identical CDR3. The J gene is TRBJ1-4, the V gene TRBV7-9, with D tentatively TRBD1 (6 bases). Germline V lookup: CDR1 SEHNR, CDR2 FQNEAQ (reference sequence). The CDR3 runs 13 residues. Trimming cost V 0 bases and J 8 bases, with 7 bases left between them. CDR3: CASSLAGAEKLFF. CDR3 nucleotides: TGTGCCAGCAGCTTAGCGGGGGCCGAAAAACTGTTTTTT.

The chain employs TRBV15 and TRBJ2-2; 8 bases align to TRBD1. The length of the CDR3 is 15 residues. The V gene's germline CDR1 is LNHNV and CDR2 YYDKDF (reference sequence). V trimming: 6 bases; J trimming: 0 bases; junction bases outside the gene matches: 3. The CDR3 nucleotides read TGTGCCACCAGTCCGGACAGGGCGAACACCGGGGAGCTGTTTTTT. Translation: CATSPDRANTGELFF.

The V and J genes are TRBV18 and TRBJ1-5; no definite D call. CDR1 and CDR2 (germline): KGHSH, LQKENI. The CDR3 loop spans 13 amino acids. Trimming took 6 bases from V and 6 from J, leaving 12 bases between them. The CDR3 DNA follows: TGTGCCAGCTCGGAGGAGTGGGGTCAGCCCCAGCATTTT. Translating it yields CASSEEWGQPQHF.

This chain joins TRBV10-1 and TRBJ1-4, with 7 positions matching TRBD1. The CDR3 totals 14 residues. CDR1 WNHNN and CDR2 SYGVQD come from the germline V gene (reference sequence). Losses at the gene ends were 2 bases for V and 15 bases for J; bases not matched to a gene: 12. The chain's CDR3 is CASSERLGGERVFF. As DNA, the CDR3 is TGCGCCAGCAGTGAGAGGCTAGGGGGCGAGCGGGTGTTTTTT.

This clone turned up a few times. The chain combines TRBV18 with TRBJ1-5, with D possibly TRBD1 on 6 matching bases. Trimming left V 1 base short and J 7 bases short, with 11 bases between. This CDR3 is 14 amino acids long. Germline loops: CDR1 KGHSH, CDR2 LQKENI. The CDR3 nucleotides read TGTGCCAGCTCACCACAGGGAGGGGGACAGCCCCAGCATTTT. It yields the protein CASSPQGGGQPQHF. The whole variable domain, remainder taken from reference TRBV18 and TRBJ1-5, is NAGVMQNPRHLVRRRGQEARLRCSPMKGHSHVYWYRQLPEEGLKFMVYLQKENIIDESGMPKERFSAEFPKEGPSILRIQQVVRGDSAAYFCASSPQGGGQPQHFGDGTRLSIL.

The chain has TRBV7-8 and TRBJ2-7; 8 bases map to TRBD1. This CDR3 is built from 15 residues. Trimming cost V 6 bases and J 7 bases; bases outside gene matches: 14. Germline CDR1 is SGHVS and CDR2 is FQNEAQ. The CDR3 coding sequence is TGTGCCAGCAGTTTTCGGGACAGGAGAGGAGTAGAGCAGTACTTC. This encodes CASSFRDRRGVEQYF.

In this sample, this clone turned up a few times. The J gene is TRBJ2-7, the V gene TRBV2; D uncertain. The CDR3 is made up of 14 amino acids. Trimming removed 1 base at V and 0 bases at J, with 7 bases between. Germline V CDR1 and CDR2: SNHLY, FYNNEI. The chain's CDR3 is CASSEGGSSYEQYF. The DNA of the CDR3 is TGTGCCAGCAGTGAAGGCGGTAGCTCCTACGAGCAGTACTTC.

This clone was counted once. The chain links TRBV5-1 to TRBJ2-3; D remains ambiguous. The germline V and J ends were trimmed by 4 bases and 3 bases, with 15 bases remaining between them. The CDR3 is made up of 15 amino acids. Germline V lookup: CDR1 SGHRS, CDR2 YFSETQ. The CDR3: CASSRSRSITDTQYF. In nucleotides, the CDR3 is TGCGCCAGCAGCCGAAGCCGGAGTATTACAGATACGCAGTATTTT. Full variable domain (remainder filled in from reference TRBV5-1 and TRBJ2-3): KAGVTQTPRYLIKTRGQQVTLSCSPISGHRSVSWYQQTPGQGLQFLFEYFSETQRNKGNFPGRFSGRQFSNSRSEMNVSTLELGDSALYLCASSRSRSITDTQYFGPGTRLTVL.

The chain employs TRBV27 and TRBJ2-2; 8 bases align to TRBD1. Germline V gives CDR1 MNHEY, CDR2 SMNVEV (reference sequence). Trimming cost V 1 base and J 3 bases; bases outside gene matches: 10. This CDR3 is 18 amino acids long. CDR3 in amino acids: CASSLYGVVTGDTGELFF. In nucleotides, the CDR3 is TGTGCCAGCAGTTTATATGGAGTGGTGACAGGGGACACCGGGGAGCTGTTTTTT.

The chain has TRBV6-1 and TRBJ2-5; a possible D gene is TRBD1 (6 bases). The CDR3 contains 15 residues. The germline V and J ends were trimmed by 5 bases and 5 bases, with 18 bases remaining between them. Germline CDR1 MNHNS, CDR2 SASEGT. In DNA form, the CDR3 reads TGTGCCAGCAGTCCAGGATTAACAGGGAGTGAGACCCAGTACTTC. Translation: CASSPGLTGSETQYF.

This rearrangement joins TRBV5-6 to TRBJ2-3; D remains ambiguous. The CDR3 totals 14 residues. Germline V CDR1 and CDR2: SGHDT, YYEEEE. With 7 bases removed from V and 1 base from J, the gap between germline ends came to 13 bases. CDR3 loop: CASGGDTGTDTQYF. The DNA of the CDR3 is TGTGCCAGCGGCGGAGACACCGGCACAGATACGCAGTATTTT.

The chain uses TRBV28 and TRBJ2-1; 7 bases agree with TRBD2. The germline gives CDR1 MDHEN, CDR2 SYDVKM. With V trimmed by 8 bases and J by 7 bases, 8 bases remained unmatched. The CDR3 extends over 13 amino acids. This chain's CDR3 is CASGNSGRNEQFF. The CDR3 coding sequence is TGTGCCAGCGGTAATAGCGGGCGAAATGAGCAGTTCTTC.

This clone was picked up one time. This chain connects TRBV4-2 to TRBJ1-2; perhaps TRBD1 as D (6 bases). Germline V gene sequence: CDR1 LGHNA, CDR2 YNFKEQ. CDR3 length: 15 residues. V dropped 5 bases and J dropped 7 bases, with 20 bases sitting between them. CDR3 nucleotides: TGTGCCAGCAGCGTTGGTCCGGGACAAAAAGGTGGCTACACCTTC. Protein: CASSVGPGQKGGYTF.

The gene calls are TRBV5-4 and TRBJ2-2; D not certain. V dropped 5 bases and J dropped 4 bases, with 18 bases sitting between them. Germline CDR1 SGHNT, CDR2 YYREEE (reference sequence). The CDR3 has 16 residues. The CDR3 is CASSVALSAFTGELFF. The CDR3 region has the DNA TGTGCCAGCAGTGTGGCTCTATCTGCTTTCACCGGGGAGCTGTTTTTT.

This clone occurred a few times. This CDR3 is also generated by other DNA sequences in the sample. The chain combines TRBV5-1 with TRBJ1-3; no clear D. Per the germline V gene, CDR1 is SGHRS and CDR2 is YFSETQ. The germline V and J ends were trimmed by 4 bases and 0 bases, with 8 bases remaining between them. The CDR3 consists of 14 residues. This chain's CDR3 is CASSAGSSGNTIYF. The CDR3 DNA sequence: TGCGCCAGCAGCGCCGGCAGCTCTGGAAACACCATATATTTT.

CDR3 sequence: CASSLGPENEQFF. In nucleotides, the CDR3 is TGTGCCAGCAGCTTAGGTCCTGAGAATGAGCAGTTCTTC. The chain couples TRBV11-2 to TRBJ2-1, with no clear D. V lost 1 base and J lost 7, with 8 bases in between. This CDR3 comprises 13 residues. The germline CDR1 and CDR2 sequences are SGHAT and FQNNGV.

This chain connects TRBV7-6 to TRBJ2-1; possible D gene TRBD2, 5 bases. Per germline, CDR1 SGHVS and CDR2 FNYEAQ. V was pared by 1 base and J by 6 bases, with 16 bases between. The CDR3 extends over 16 amino acids. The CDR3 reads CASSLGGYFEGNEQFF. DNA of the CDR3: TGTGCCAGCAGCTTAGGCGGCTACTTTGAGGGCAATGAGCAGTTCTTC. The full variable domain, completed using reference TRBV7-6 and TRBJ2-1, is GAGVSQSPRYKVTKRGQDVALRCDPISGHVSLYWYRQALGQGPEFLTYFNYEAQQDKSGLPNDRFSAERPEGSISTLTIQRTEQRDSAMYRCASSLGGYFEGNEQFFGPGTRLTVL.

This rearrangement joins TRBV5-6 to TRBJ1-2; D is perhaps TRBD1 (5 bases). This CDR3 spans 16 amino acids. Germline CDR1 and CDR2: SGHDT and YYEEEE. The V end was cut by 0 bases, the J end by 8 bases, with 20 bases between. The CDR3 loop reads CASSLALRTGTRGYTF. The CDR3 region has the DNA TGTGCCAGCAGCTTGGCGTTACGAACGGGGACGAGGGGCTACACCTTC.

The chain links TRBV30 to TRBJ2-2, with 8 bases aligning to TRBD2. CDR3 size: 18 residues. In germline, CDR1 is GTSNPN, CDR2 SVGIG (reference sequence). V lost 1 base to trimming and J lost 0 bases; unmatched junction nucleotides: 10. CDR3 bases: TGTGCCTGGAGTGCCATGAGAACTAGCGGCACGAACACCGGGGAGCTGTTTTTT. Translated: CAWSAMRTSGTNTGELFF.

This clone has just a few counts. V usage is TRBV30 and J usage is TRBJ1-5, with unresolved D. The CDR3 is made up of 13 amino acids. The V and J ends lost 0 bases and 9 bases respectively, with 12 bases between them. Germline lookup yields CDR1 GTSNPN and CDR2 SVGIG (reference sequence). The CDR3 DNA reads TGTGCCTGGAGTGTAGACTACGTTCGGCCCCAGCATTTT. Its protein is CAWSVDYVRPQHF.

The chain joins TRBV28 to TRBJ2-2, with 7 bases lining up with TRBD2. The CDR3 contains 16 residues. V shed 3 bases and J 4 bases; nucleotides not matched to a gene: 8. Germline CDR1 is MDHEN and CDR2 is SYDVKM. CDR3 loop: CASSFWREGGTGELFF. The CDR3 DNA sequence: TGTGCCAGCAGTTTTTGGAGGGAGGGCGGCACCGGGGAGCTGTTTTTT. The complete variable domain, with remaining parts taken from reference TRBV28 and TRBJ2-2, reads DVKVTQSSRYLVKRTGEKVFLECVQDMDHENMFWYRQDPGLGLRLIYFSYDVKMKEKGDIPEGYSVSREKKERFSLILESASTNQTSMYLCASSFWREGGTGELFFGEGSRLTVL.

The chain couples TRBV4-2 to TRBJ2-1, with 9 bases aligning to TRBD2. V gave up 2 bases and J gave up 5 bases; unmatched junction bases: 4. The CDR3 loop spans 15 amino acids. Germline-derived CDR1 and CDR2 are LGHNA and YNFKEQ. CDR3 DNA: TGTGCCAGCAGCCAATTGACTAGCGGAAACAATGAGCAGTTCTTC. Residues: CASSQLTSGNNEQFF.

The chain joins TRBV28 to TRBJ1-3; D gene unclear. This CDR3 region has 13 residues. Germline V gene sequence: CDR1 MDHEN, CDR2 SYDVKM. Trimming removed 4 bases from V and 7 bases from J, with 11 bases in between. CDR3 protein: CASSSPTPNTIYF. In DNA form, the CDR3 reads TGTGCCAGCAGTTCACCGACCCCTAACACCATATATTTT.

The chain joins TRBV19 to TRBJ2-7; D is unclear. The CDR3 totals 13 residues. V was cut by 3 bases and J by 3 bases, with 9 bases left in between. Germline V lookup: CDR1 LNHDA, CDR2 SQIVND (reference sequence). The CDR3 nucleotides read TGTGCCAGTAGTATCGGGCTTTACTACGAGCAGTACTTC. Protein product: CASSIGLYYEQYF.

The chain links TRBV6-6 to TRBJ1-2; 7 bases align to TRBD1. Unmatched junction bases numbered 10, after V lost 4 bases and J lost 5 bases. This CDR3 has 15 residues. CDR1 MNHNY and CDR2 SVGAGI come from the germline V gene (reference sequence). DNA for the CDR3: TGTGCCAGCAGTTCCCCCCGGCAGGGGGGGTATGGCTACACCTTC. Its protein is CASSSPRQGGYGYTF.

The chain combines TRBV19 with TRBJ2-3, with TRBD2 matching 12 bases. Looked up from germline, CDR1 is LNHDA and CDR2 is SQIVND (reference sequence). Trimming took 6 bases from V and 0 from J; bases not matched to a gene: 10. CDR3 length: 18 amino acids. CDR3 nucleotides: TGTGCCAGTAGCCCGATACTTGGGACTAGCGGGAGCACAGATACGCAGTATTTT. Translation gives CASSPILGTSGSTDTQYF. Full variable domain (outside the CDR3, taken from reference TRBV19 and TRBJ2-3): DGGITQSPKYLFRKEGQNVTLSCEQNLNHDAMYWYRQDPGQGLRLIYYSQIVNDFQKGDIAEGYSVSREKKESFPLTVTSAQKNPTAFYLCASSPILGTSGSTDTQYFGPGTRLTVL.

This rearrangement joins TRBV6-1 to TRBJ2-3, with D possibly TRBD2 on 5 matching bases. CDR3 size: 16 residues. Trimming stripped 2 bases from V and 5 bases from J, with 17 bases between. Germline assignment: CDR1 MNHNS and CDR2 SASEGT. CDR3 sequence reads: CASSEYQLGLGDTQYF. CDR3 sequence (DNA): TGTGCCAGCAGTGAATACCAGTTAGGACTCGGAGATACGCAGTATTTT.

A remark on this clone: Within the sample, other DNA sequences also encode this same CDR3. CDR3 region: CASSTTGNEQYF. The CDR3 DNA reads TGTGCCAGCAGCACCACAGGAAACGAGCAGTACTTC. The chain is built from TRBV28 and TRBJ2-7; D is possibly TRBD1 (5 bases). The germline CDR1 and CDR2 sequences are MDHEN and SYDVKM. The V end lost 6 bases, the J end lost 5 bases, and 11 bases lay between the germline ends. The CDR3 loop spans 12 amino acids.